The entry below describes one T cell receptor (beta chain). The same CDR3 arises from other DNA sequences in this sample as well. The method was immunoSEQ multiplex PCR; TCRdb's version includes in-frame clones alone and lacks a portion of them. This repertoire shows about 120,000 clones, under 95% found once; its top ten account for roughly 5%. This CDR3 has 14 amino acids. Germline assignment: CDR1 SEHNR and CDR2 FQNEAQ (reference sequence). V shed 2 bases and J 5 bases; nucleotides not matched to a gene: 2. The sample comes from a study of T cell responses to AZD1222 COVID-19 vaccine. This receptor was obtained from an adult in good health. This specimen was peripheral blood, taken on day 0 of AZD1222 vaccination. The V and J genes are TRBV7-9 and TRBJ1-4; TRBD1 agrees at 7 bases. The CDR3 DNA reads TGTGCCAGCAGCTTACGACAGGGCAATGAAAAACTGTTTTTT. This sequence encodes CASSLRQGNEKLFF.